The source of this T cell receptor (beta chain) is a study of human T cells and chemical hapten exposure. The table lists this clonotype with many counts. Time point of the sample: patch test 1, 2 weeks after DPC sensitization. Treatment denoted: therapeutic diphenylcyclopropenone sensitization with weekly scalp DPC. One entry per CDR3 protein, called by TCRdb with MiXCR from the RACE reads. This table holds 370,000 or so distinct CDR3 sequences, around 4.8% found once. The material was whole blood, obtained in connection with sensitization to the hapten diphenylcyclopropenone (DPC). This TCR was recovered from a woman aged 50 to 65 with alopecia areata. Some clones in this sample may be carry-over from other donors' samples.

The DNA of the CDR3 is TGTGCCCTAACAGATACGCAGTATTTT. Its translation: CALTDTQYF. The J gene is TRBJ2-3, the V gene TRBV28; D is ambiguous. Looked up from germline, CDR1 is MDHEN and CDR2 is SYDVKM. The CDR3 is made up of 9 amino acids. The germline V and J ends were trimmed by 11 bases and 3 bases, with 3 bases remaining between them.